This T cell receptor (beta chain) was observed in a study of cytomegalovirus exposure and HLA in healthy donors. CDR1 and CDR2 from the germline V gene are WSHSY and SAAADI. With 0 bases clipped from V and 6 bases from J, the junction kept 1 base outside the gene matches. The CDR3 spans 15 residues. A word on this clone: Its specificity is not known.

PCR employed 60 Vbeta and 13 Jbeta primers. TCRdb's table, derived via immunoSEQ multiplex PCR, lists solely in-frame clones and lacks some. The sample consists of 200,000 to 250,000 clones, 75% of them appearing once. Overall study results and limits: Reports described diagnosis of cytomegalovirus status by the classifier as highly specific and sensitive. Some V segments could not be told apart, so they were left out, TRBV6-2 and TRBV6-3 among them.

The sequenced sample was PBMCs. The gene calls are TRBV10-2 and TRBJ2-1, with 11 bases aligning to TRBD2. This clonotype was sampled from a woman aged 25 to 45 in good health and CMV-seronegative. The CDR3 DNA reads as TGCGCCAGCAGTGAGTCAACTAGCGGGAGCAATGAGCAGTTCTTC. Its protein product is CASSESTSGSNEQFF.